This T cell receptor (beta chain) was obtained from a study of cytomegalovirus exposure and HLA in healthy donors. General study findings and limits: Reports indicated that the classifier achieved high specificity and sensitivity in diagnosing cytomegalovirus status. Researchers catalogued around 150 TCR beta chains as cytomegalovirus-associated.

The CDR3 consists of 13 residues. Trimming stripped 6 bases from V and 3 bases from J, with 11 bases between. Germline V gene data show CDR1 as MNHNS and CDR2 as SASEGT. Comments on this clone: Antigen: not known.

Method: immunoSEQ multiplex PCR; TCRdb's copy keeps in-frame clones and lacks some. The sample consists of 200,000 to 250,000 clones, over 80% of them appearing once. The clonotype comes from a woman aged 18-35 years in good health and CMV-seronegative. The sample consisted of PBMCs. The rearrangement links TRBV6-1 to TRBJ1-2; D is perhaps TRBD1 (6 bases). The CDR3 coding sequence is TGTGCCAGCAGAGAGGGGGGAGACTATGGCTACACCTTC. Its protein product is CASREGGDYGYTF.